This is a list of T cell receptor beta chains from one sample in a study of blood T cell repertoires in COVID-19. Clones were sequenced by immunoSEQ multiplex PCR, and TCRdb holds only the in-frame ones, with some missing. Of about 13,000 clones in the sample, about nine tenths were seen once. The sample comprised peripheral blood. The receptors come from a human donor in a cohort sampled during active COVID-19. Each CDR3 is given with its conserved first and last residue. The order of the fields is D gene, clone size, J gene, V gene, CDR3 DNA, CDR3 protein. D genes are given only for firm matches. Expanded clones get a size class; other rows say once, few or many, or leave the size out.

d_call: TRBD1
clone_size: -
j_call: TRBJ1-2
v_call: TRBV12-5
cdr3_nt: TGTGCTAGTGGTCTCTCTCCAGGGGGACAGGGTGGCTACACCTTC
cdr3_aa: CASGLSPGGQGGYTF

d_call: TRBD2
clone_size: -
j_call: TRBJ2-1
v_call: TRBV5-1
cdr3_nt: TGCGCCAGCAGCCTCTTGGAACTAGCGGGGGCTTACAATGAGCAGTTCTTC
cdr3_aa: CASSLLELAGAYNEQFF

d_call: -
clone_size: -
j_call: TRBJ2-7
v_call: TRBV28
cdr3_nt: TGTGCCAGCAGTTTAAGTCAGAACGAGCAGTACTTC
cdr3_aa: CASSLSQNEQYF

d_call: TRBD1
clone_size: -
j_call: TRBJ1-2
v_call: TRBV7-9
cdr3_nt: TGTGCCAGCAGCTTAACGACAGGGGGCGCCGTCGATTATGGCTACACCTTC
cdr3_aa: CASSLTTGGAVDYGYTF

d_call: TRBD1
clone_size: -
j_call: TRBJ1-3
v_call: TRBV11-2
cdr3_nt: TGTGCCAGCAGCCCAAGGCGGACAGGGTCTGGAAACACCATATATTTT
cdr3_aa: CASSPRRTGSGNTIYF

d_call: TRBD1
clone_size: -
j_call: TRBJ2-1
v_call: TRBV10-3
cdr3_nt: TGTGCCATCAGCCCGGACAGGGGAGGTGAGGCTGAGCAGTTCTTC
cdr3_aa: CAISPDRGGEAEQFF

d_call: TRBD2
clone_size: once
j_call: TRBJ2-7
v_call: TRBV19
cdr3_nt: TGTGCCAGTAGTATAATAGCGGGAGGCTACGAGCAGTACTTC
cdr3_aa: CASSIIAGGYEQYF

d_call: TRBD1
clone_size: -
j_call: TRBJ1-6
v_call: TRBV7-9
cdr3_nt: TGTGCCAGCAGCTTACCAAACGGGACAGGGAGCCATTCACCCCTCCACTTT
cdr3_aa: CASSLPNGTGSHSPLHF

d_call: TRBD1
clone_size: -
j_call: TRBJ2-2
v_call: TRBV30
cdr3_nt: TGTGCCTGGAGTTCCCCAGGGGGCACCGGGGAGCTGTTTTTT
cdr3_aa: CAWSSPGGTGELFF

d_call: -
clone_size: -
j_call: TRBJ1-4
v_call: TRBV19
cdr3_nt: TGTGCCAGTGGCCCCTTCGGGGAAAATGAAAAACTGTTTTTT
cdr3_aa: CASGPFGENEKLFF

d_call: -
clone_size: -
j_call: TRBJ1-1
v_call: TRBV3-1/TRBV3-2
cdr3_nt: TGTGCCAGCAGCCCGTTCCAGGGCGAGCGCACTGAAGCTTTCTTT
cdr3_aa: CASSPFQGERTEAFF

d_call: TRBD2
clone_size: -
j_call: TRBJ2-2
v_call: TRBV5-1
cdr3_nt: TGCGCCAGCAGCTTCAGCGGGGCCGACACCGGGGAGCTGTTTTTT
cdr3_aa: CASSFSGADTGELFF

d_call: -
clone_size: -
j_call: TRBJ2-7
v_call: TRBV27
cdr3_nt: TGTGCCAGCAGTTGGCGACAGGTGCCAACCTACGAGCAGTACTTC
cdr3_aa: CASSWRQVPTYEQYF

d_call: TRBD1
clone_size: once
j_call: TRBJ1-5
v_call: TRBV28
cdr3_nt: TGTGCCAGCAGTTTTGGGACAGTGAATCAGCCCCAGCATTTT
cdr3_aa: CASSFGTVNQPQHF

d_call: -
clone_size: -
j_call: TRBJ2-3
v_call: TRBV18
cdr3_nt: TGTGCCAGCTCACCATTGGCGCCAGGCAACGCCGGCACAGATACGCAGTATTTT
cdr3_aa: CASSPLAPGNAGTDTQYF

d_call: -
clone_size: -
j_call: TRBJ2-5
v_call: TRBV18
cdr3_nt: TGTGCCAGCTCACCAACCCCCCACAGGTCTAGGGAGACCCAGTACTTC
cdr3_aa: CASSPTPHRSRETQYF

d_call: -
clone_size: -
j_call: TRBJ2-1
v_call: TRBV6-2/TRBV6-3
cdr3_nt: TGTGCCAGCAGTTACTCGCGGGACTCACCCTACAATGAGCAGTTCTTC
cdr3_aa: CASSYSRDSPYNEQFF

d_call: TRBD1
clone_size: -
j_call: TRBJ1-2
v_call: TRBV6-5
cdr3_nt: TGTGCCAGCAGAGACCGGGACAGCTATGGCTACACCTTC
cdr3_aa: CASRDRDSYGYTF

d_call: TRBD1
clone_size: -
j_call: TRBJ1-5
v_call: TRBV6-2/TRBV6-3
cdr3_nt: TGTGCCAGCAGTTACGCGGACAGGGGGGGTCAGCCCCAGCATTTT
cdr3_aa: CASSYADRGGQPQHF

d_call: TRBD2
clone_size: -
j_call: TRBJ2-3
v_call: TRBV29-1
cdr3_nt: TGCAGCGGTATGGGCGGGACTACCCGCACAGATACGCAGTATTTT
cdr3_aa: CSGMGGTTRTDTQYF

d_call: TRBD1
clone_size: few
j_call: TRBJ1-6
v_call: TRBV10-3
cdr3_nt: TGTGCCTCGGTTACCGCGGGACAGTATAATTCACCCCTCCACTTT
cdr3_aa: CASVTAGQYNSPLHF

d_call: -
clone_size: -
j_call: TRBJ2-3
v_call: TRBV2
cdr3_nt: TGTGCCAGCAGCGTCGACAGGATTAGCACAGATACGCAGTATTTT
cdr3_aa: CASSVDRISTDTQYF

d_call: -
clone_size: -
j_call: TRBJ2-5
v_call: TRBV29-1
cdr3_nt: TGCAGCGTGCGACTGGGCCAAGAGACCCAGTACTTC
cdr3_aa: CSVRLGQETQYF

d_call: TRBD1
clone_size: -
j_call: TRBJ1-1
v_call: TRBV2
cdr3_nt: TGTGCCAGCAGCGCCGACAGGGGTGAAGCTTTCTTT
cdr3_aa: CASSADRGEAFF

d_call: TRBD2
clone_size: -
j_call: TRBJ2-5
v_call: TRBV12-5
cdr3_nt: TGTGCTAGTGGTCAGGGACTAGCGGCCACGGGGGTTGAGACCCAGTACTTC
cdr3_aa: CASGQGLAATGVETQYF

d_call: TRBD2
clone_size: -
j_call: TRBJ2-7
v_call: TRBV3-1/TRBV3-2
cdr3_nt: TGTGCCAGCAGCCCGGGACTAGCCTGGTCCTACGAGCAGTACTTC
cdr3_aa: CASSPGLAWSYEQYF

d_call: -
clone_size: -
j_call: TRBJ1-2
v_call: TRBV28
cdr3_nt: TGTGCCAGCAGTTTCAAAACCTACCGGGGCTATGGCTACACCTTC
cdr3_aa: CASSFKTYRGYGYTF

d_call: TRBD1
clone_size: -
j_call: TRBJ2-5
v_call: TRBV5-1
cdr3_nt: TGCGCCAGCAGCAGTGGGACAGGGCCCCAAGAGACCCAGTACTTC
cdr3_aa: CASSSGTGPQETQYF